The 32 T cell receptor beta chains listed next were all sequenced from one sample in a study of regulatory T cells in long-lasting Graves disease. This sample's time point: newly diagnosed GD, antithyroid drugs for less than 3 months. Construction of the TCR library relied on RNA isolated from PBMCs. Sequencing libraries for TCR beta were prepared with iRepertoire HTBI primers and Arm-PCR of CDR3 regions. TCRdb passed the multiplex PCR reads through MiXCR, listing each CDR3 protein once. The sample carries approximately 360,000 distinct CDR3 sequences, about an eighth recorded once. The sample was also linked to a second study, of T cells in Graves' hyperthyroidism and ophthalmopathy.

The source was peripheral blood mononuclear cells (PBMCs), collected at new diagnosis, from a patient treated with antithyroid drugs. The receptors here all came from a woman under 30 with Graves disease.

A few counts support this clonotype. J is TRBJ2-7 and V is TRBV6-2 or TRBV6-3; D is unclear. Germline CDR1 MNHEY, CDR2 SVGEGT. Trimming removed 6 bases from V and 3 bases from J, with 12 bases in between. The CDR3 is 13 residues long. The CDR3 DNA reads as TGTGCCAGCAGCCGAGGACGATTCTACGAGCAGTACGTC. Protein product: CASSRGRFYEQYV.

The chain recombines TRBV5-1 with TRBJ1-1; the D is unclear. The V end lost 4 bases, the J end lost 2 bases, and 9 bases lay between the germline ends. The CDR3 is made up of 13 amino acids. Germline CDR1 is SGHRS and CDR2 is YFSETQ. This chain's CDR3 is CASSRNTNTEAFF. CDR3 in DNA: TGCGCCAGCAGCCGGAACACCAACACTGAAGCTTTCTTT.

This clonotype was seen at least ten times. The V and J genes are TRBV18 and TRBJ1-5; possibly TRBD1 for D (6 bases). Trimming pared 5 bases from V and 0 bases from J, leaving 17 bases between. The CDR3 extends over 17 amino acids. The V gene's germline CDR1 is KGHSH and CDR2 LQKENI. CDR3 in DNA: TGTGCCAGCTCATCCCAACCTCTGGACAGTAGCAATCAGCCCCAGCATTTT. Its protein product is CASSSQPLDSSNQPQHF.

This clonotype was seen repeatedly, ten times or more. The chain links TRBV9 to TRBJ2-1; 15 bases fit TRBD2. This CDR3 spans 18 amino acids. Germline V lookup: CDR1 SGDLS, CDR2 YYNGEE. V gave up 4 bases and J gave up 6 bases; unmatched junction bases: 11. The CDR3 sequence is CASSPWTSGRAGVNEQFF. In DNA form, the CDR3 reads TGTGCCAGCAGCCCATGGACTAGCGGGAGGGCCGGGGTCAATGAGCAGTTCTTC.

CDR3 DNA: TGTGCCAGCTCACCTCGGGACGGTTCCTACGAGCAGTTCTTC. Protein: CASSPRDGSYEQFF. This chain connects TRBV18 to TRBJ2-1; D may correspond to TRBD1 or TRBD2 (5 bases each). Germline CDR1 and CDR2: KGHSH and LQKENI. The CDR3 consists of 14 residues. The V end was cut by 3 bases, the J end by 10 bases, with 16 bases between.

This clonotype has more than one count but fewer than ten. The chain has TRBV9 and TRBJ2-5, with 7 nucleotides matching TRBD1. The ends lost 4 bases at V and 5 bases at J; junction bases unmatched: 11. Germline-derived CDR1 and CDR2 are SGDLS and YYNGEE. This CDR3 has 15 amino acids. The CDR3 sequence: CASSPRDSSRETQYF. CDR3 DNA: TGTGCCAGCAGCCCCAGGGACAGCTCCAGGGAGACCCAGTACTTC.

This clonotype has ten or more counts. This chain links TRBV16 with TRBJ2-7; no clear D gene. Trimming removed 0 bases at V and 3 bases at J, with 9 bases between. The CDR3 contains 14 residues. The germline gives CDR1 KGHSY, CDR2 FQNENV. The DNA for the CDR3 is TGTGCCAGCAGCCAATCGGCGTCGGTCTACGAGCAGTACGTC. Protein sequence: CASSQSASVYEQYV.

This clonotype was counted many times. The V and J genes are TRBV6-5 and TRBJ1-1; D is unresolved. The length of the CDR3 is 14 residues. Germline CDR1 is MNHEY and CDR2 is SVGAGI. The V end was cut by 1 base, the J end by 7 bases, with 13 bases between. CDR3 bases: TGTGCCAGCAGTTACTGGAAACACAACCGTGAAGCTTTCTTT. It is translated as CASSYWKHNREAFF.

This clonotype was counted only a few times. The genes are TRBV4-3 and TRBJ1-1; D might be TRBD1 (5 bases). This CDR3 spans 15 amino acids. Germline V lookup: CDR1 LGHNA, CDR2 YSLEER. The V gene lost 1 base and the J gene lost 1 base, with 10 bases spanning the gap. CDR3 in DNA: TGCGCCAGCAGCCAAGTAGGCGGGGGGAACACTGAAGCTTTCTTT. Translated: CASSQVGGGNTEAFF.

This clonotype was seen many times. Written as DNA, the CDR3 is TGTGCCAGCAGCCCCCTTCGGCGGAACACTGAAGCTTTCTTT. This codes for CASSPLRRNTEAFF. The chain couples TRBV12-3 or TRBV12-4 to TRBJ1-1, with D unresolved. The CDR3 length is 14 residues. Trimming left V 6 bases short and J 1 base short, with 12 bases between.

This clonotype has just a few counts. A much larger clone differs by one base, so this may be a read error. The genes are TRBV2 and TRBJ1-5; 7 bases fit TRBD1. The CDR3 covers 14 residues. Germline assignment: CDR1 SNHLY and CDR2 FYNNEI. The CDR3 nucleotides are TGTGCCAGCCGGGACAGTTATAGCAGTCAGCCCCAGCATTTT. This encodes CASRDSYSSQPQHF.

The chain uses TRBV6-1 and TRBJ1-2, with D possibly matching TRBD1 (5 bases). Trimming left V 5 bases short and J 4 bases short, with 17 bases between. This CDR3 spans 15 amino acids. The germline V gene encodes CDR1 MNHNS and CDR2 SASEGT. The CDR3 bases are TGTGCCAGCAGTACTATCCCTAGACAGTCCTATGGCTACACCTTC. Its protein is CASSTIPRQSYGYTF.

In this sample, this clonotype turned up a few times. The CDR3 region has the DNA TGCAGTGCCCGAACAGCGGGAGACTTCTACGAGCAGTACTTC. Translated: CSARTAGDFYEQYF. V and J are TRBV20-1 and TRBJ2-7; 8 bases align to TRBD2. The CDR3 is 14 amino acids. Germline assignment: CDR1 DFQATT and CDR2 SNEGSKA (reference sequence). V was clipped by 6 bases and J by 3 bases; unmatched bases: 10.

This clonotype occurred many times. The rearrangement uses TRBV7-9 and TRBJ2-7, with a tentative D call TRBD2 (6 bases). The CDR3 totals 14 residues. Trimming took 0 bases from V and 3 from J, leaving 9 bases between them. The germline V gene has CDR1 SEHNR and CDR2 FQNEAQ (reference sequence). CDR3: CASSLAEGGYEQYF. For the CDR3, the DNA is TGTGCCAGCAGCTTAGCGGAGGGAGGCTACGAGCAGTACTTC. The full variable domain, its missing parts supplied by reference TRBV7-9 and TRBJ2-7, is DTGVSQNPRHKITKRGQNVTFRCDPISEHNRLYWYRQTLGQGPEFLTYFQNEAQLEKSRLLSDRFSAERPKGSFSTLEIQRTEQGDSAMYLCASSLAEGGYEQYFGPGTRLTVT.

In its sample, this clonotype was seen a few times. The gene calls are TRBV4-3 and TRBJ1-4, with D possibly TRBD1 on 5 matching bases. Trimming shortened V by 8 bases and J by 7 bases, and 14 bases separated the two germline ends. Germline V gene lookup returns CDR1 LGHNA and CDR2 YSLEER. The CDR3 spans 13 residues. The CDR3 here is CASATGRSEKLFF. The CDR3 DNA is TGCGCCAGCGCAACGGGGCGGTCTGAAAAACTGTTTTTT.

Note on this clonotype: A much larger clone is a single base away; this may be a read error. This chain connects TRBV20-1 to TRBJ2-1; D is unresolved. Germline CDR1 is DFQATT and CDR2 is SNEGSKA (reference sequence). This CDR3 spans 10 amino acids. The CDR3 sequence is CSAGGNEQLF. The CDR3 region has the DNA TGCAGTGCTGGTGGCAATGAGCAGCTCTTC.

This clonotype appeared a few times. An end of the junction differs from the germline gene, which may be a read error. This chain uses TRBV20-1 with TRBJ2-3; 7 bases fit TRBD2. The germline V gene has CDR1 DFQATT and CDR2 SNEGSKA (reference sequence). The CDR3 has 16 residues. In DNA, the CDR3 is TGCAGTGCTAGAGATCCTGGGGCGGGAGAGCGGAGGACGCGGTATTTT. It is translated as CSARDPGAGERRTRYF.

This clonotype was observed many times. The rearrangement uses TRBV11-2 and TRBJ2-7, with 13 bases lining up with TRBD2. The CDR3 runs 16 residues. Trimming took 3 bases from V and 0 from J; bases not matched to a gene: 2. Germline V gene sequence: CDR1 SGHAT, CDR2 FQNNGV. CDR3 sequence (DNA): TGTGCCAGCAGCTTTCGGACTAGCGGGAGCTCCTACGAGCAGTACTTC. Its protein product is CASSFRTSGSSYEQYF.

CDR3: CASSHENRIAKNIQYF. DNA of the CDR3: TGTGCCAGCAGCCACGAAAACAGAATAGCCAAAAACATTCAGTACTTC. This chain connects TRBV3-1 to TRBJ2-4; D ambiguous. CDR1 is LGHDT, CDR2 YNNKEL, per germline (reference sequence). CDR3 length: 16 amino acids. V shed 3 bases and J shed 0 bases, with 12 bases lying between them.

This chain connects TRBV29-1 to TRBJ2-1; no reliable D call. Germline CDR1 is SQVTM and CDR2 is ANQGSEA. V dropped 4 bases and J dropped 0 bases, with 7 bases sitting between them. This CDR3 is built from 13 residues. CDR3: CSVVAYSYNEQFF. CDR3 in DNA: TGCAGCGTTGTCGCGTACTCCTACAATGAGCAGTTCTTC.

The rearrangement links TRBV11-2 to TRBJ2-7, with D unclear. CDR3 length: 14 amino acids. V dropped 6 bases and J dropped 2 bases, with 14 bases sitting between them. Germline V gene lookup returns CDR1 SGHAT and CDR2 FQNNGV. This chain's CDR3 is CASSWALGTYEQYV. The CDR3 DNA sequence: TGTGCCAGCAGTTGGGCTTTGGGTACCTACGAGCAGTACGTC.

This clonotype was counted at least ten times. The rearrangement links TRBV30 to TRBJ1-2; D not resolved. Germline CDR1 and CDR2: GTSNPN and SVGIG (reference sequence). This CDR3 spans 12 amino acids. V lost 3 bases and J 4 bases, leaving 9 bases between the germline ends. CDR3 DNA sequence: TGTGCCTGGAGGAGAGGGTCCTATGGCTACACCTTC. Its protein product is CAWRRGSYGYTF.

The J gene is TRBJ2-1, the V gene TRBV7-9; D is possibly TRBD2 (7 bases). This CDR3 has 16 residues. V lost 8 bases, J lost 9 bases, and 26 bases lay in between. Germline V lookup: CDR1 SEHNR, CDR2 FQNEAQ (reference sequence). CDR3 region: CASLQAPGAGAGEQFF. The CDR3 DNA reads as TGTGCCAGCCTGCAGGCCCCGGGGGCGGGAGCGGGTGAGCAGTTCTTC.

This clonotype was seen ten or more times. The chain is built from TRBV7-9 and TRBJ1-4; no clear D gene. The V gene's germline CDR1 is SEHNR and CDR2 FQNEAQ (reference sequence). The CDR3 spans 13 residues. Trimming left V 3 bases short and J 8 bases short, with 10 bases between. CDR3 sequence: CASSLPGLEKLFF. The CDR3 DNA reads as TGTGCCAGCAGCTTGCCGGGGTTGGAAAAACTGTTTTTT. Full variable domain (rest looked up from reference TRBV7-9 and TRBJ1-4): DTGVSQNPRHKITKRGQNVTFRCDPISEHNRLYWYRQTLGQGPEFLTYFQNEAQLEKSRLLSDRFSAERPKGSFSTLEIQRTEQGDSAMYLCASSLPGLEKLFFGSGTQLSVL.

The CDR3 protein is CASSEGSGGVETQYF. The DNA for the CDR3 is TGTGCCAGCAGTGAGGGTAGCGGGGGGGTAGAGACCCAGTACTTC. V gene TRBV7-9 combines with J gene TRBJ2-5, with 11 bases lining up with TRBD2. V trimming: 6 bases; J trimming: 4 bases; junction bases outside the gene matches: 7. The CDR3 extends over 15 amino acids. Per the germline V gene, CDR1 is SEHNR and CDR2 is FQNEAQ (reference sequence).

V gene TRBV19 combines with J gene TRBJ1-1; D is ambiguous. Germline-derived CDR1 and CDR2 are LNHDA and SQIVND (reference sequence). This CDR3 is built from 15 residues. Between the trimmed V and J ends, which lost 5 bases and 0 bases, there was a span of 13 bases. CDR3 residues: CASSPRRPVNTEAFF. The CDR3 nucleotides read TGTGCCAGTAGTCCTAGACGACCCGTGAACACTGAAGCTTTCTTT.

This clonotype came up many times. The chain links TRBV29-1 to TRBJ2-1, with D tentatively TRBD1 (5 bases). V was clipped by 6 bases and J by 4 bases, with 16 bases between them. The V gene's germline CDR1 is SQVTM and CDR2 ANQGSEA. This CDR3 has 14 amino acids. CDR3: CSVLPMTAYNEQFF. CDR3 bases: TGCAGCGTCCTTCCTATGACAGCTTACAATGAGCAGTTCTTC.

Note on this clonotype: Mismatch with germline at one junction end may stem from a read error. This chain links TRBV11-2 with TRBJ2-3, with 7 bases fitting TRBD2. The CDR3 length is 14 residues. Germline lookup yields CDR1 SGHAT and CDR2 FQNNGV. The CDR3 DNA reads as TGTGCCTGCAGCTTAGCGGGTTCGTGGGATACGCAGTATTTT. Its protein is CACSLAGSWDTQYF.

The table lists this clonotype with many counts. This rearrangement joins TRBV30 to TRBJ2-3; a possible D gene is TRBD1 (6 bases). The CDR3 extends over 14 amino acids. Trimming removed 0 bases at V and 3 bases at J, with 10 bases between. Looked up from germline, CDR1 is GTSNPN and CDR2 is SVGIG (reference sequence). CDR3 nucleotide sequence: TGTGCCTGGAGTGTGACAGGTCTGACAGATACGCAGTATTTT. Translation gives CAWSVTGLTDTQYF.

This clonotype was detected only a few times. The rearrangement links TRBV9 to TRBJ2-1, with D perhaps TRBD1 (5 bases). V lost 0 bases and J lost 8, with 6 bases in between. The CDR3 runs to 12 residues. Germline lookup yields CDR1 SGDLS and CDR2 YYNGEE. The chain's CDR3 is CASSVVGDEQFF. The DNA for the CDR3 is TGTGCCAGCAGCGTAGTAGGGGATGAGCAGTTCTTC.

This clonotype showed up many times. The chain employs TRBV30 and TRBJ1-5, with D unclear. The germline V gene encodes CDR1 GTSNPN and CDR2 SVGIG (reference sequence). Trimming pared 0 bases from V and 1 base from J, leaving 7 bases between. The CDR3 spans 14 residues. The CDR3 loop is CAWSVLVSNQPQHF. CDR3 DNA: TGTGCCTGGAGTGTACTAGTGAGCAATCAGCCCCAGCATTTT.

In its sample, this clonotype was seen a few times. This sequence joins TRBV29-1 and TRBJ2-1, with D perhaps matching TRBD1 (5 bases). This CDR3 contains 13 residues. V was clipped by 3 bases and J by 3 bases, with 9 bases between them. Germline assignment: CDR1 SQVTM and CDR2 ANQGSEA. CDR3 amino acids: CSVDRVFYNEQFF. The CDR3 bases are TGCAGCGTTGACAGGGTTTTCTACAATGAGCAGTTCTTC.